This T cell receptor (beta chain) came from a study of T cells in localized non-small cell lung cancer. Regarding the study as a whole: Owing to sequencing of a solitary tumor region, heterogeneity cannot be discounted. Longer overall survival associated with higher blood T cell density; shorter survival with higher adjacent-lung clonality. Clonality of T cells reached its maximum in uninvolved adjacent lung, surpassing tumor. Adjacent lung tissue had a median about 58 of the top 100 clones found in the tumor.

This clone was recorded once. Its antigen is not identified. Only in-frame clones appear in the TCRdb table, and some are missing; sequencing was by immunoSEQ multiplex PCR. The table lists about 9,800 clones, less than 45% of them singletons. This CDR3 is built from 14 residues. The trim removed 7 bases at V and 0 bases at J, leaving 7 bases unmatched. CDR1 and CDR2 from the germline V gene are SQVTM and ANQGSEA. The genes are TRBV29-1 and TRBJ2-3; 7 nucleotides match TRBD1. Sequencing was performed on lymph node tissue, taken before any cancer treatment. The TCR was taken from a woman aged 40 to 75 with stage I lung adenocarcinoma. In DNA, the CDR3 is TGCAGCGCCTCAGGGGGAGTTAGCACAGATACGCAGTATTTT. Translated, it gives CSASGGVSTDTQYF.